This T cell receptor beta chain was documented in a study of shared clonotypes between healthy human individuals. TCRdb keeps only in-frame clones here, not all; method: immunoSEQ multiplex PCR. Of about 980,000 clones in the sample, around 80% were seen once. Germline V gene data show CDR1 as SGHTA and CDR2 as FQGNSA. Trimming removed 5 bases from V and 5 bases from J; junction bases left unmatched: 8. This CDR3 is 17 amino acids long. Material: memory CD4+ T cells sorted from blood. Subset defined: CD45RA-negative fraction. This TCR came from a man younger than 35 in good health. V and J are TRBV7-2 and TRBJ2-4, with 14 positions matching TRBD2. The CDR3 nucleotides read TGTGCCAGCAGCGCAATGGGACTAGCGGGAGCGGAAAACATTCAGTACTTC. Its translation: CASSAMGLAGAENIQYF.